Each of the 27 T cell receptor beta chains below was sequenced from the same sample in a study of early T cells in non-severe SARS-CoV-2 infection. In TCRdb, the 5' RACE reads were re-called with MiXCR into one record per CDR3 protein. The sample records fewer than 25,000 distinct CDR3 sequences, 5.7% being singletons. The sample was whole blood, taken at baseline. The receptors here all came from an adult who was a healthcare worker with PCR-confirmed SARS-CoV-2 infection or an uninfected control (not recorded which).

This clonotype was picked up many times. The V gene is TRBV24-1, the J gene TRBJ2-3; 9 bases are shared with TRBD2. The germline V gene has CDR1 KGHDR and CDR2 SFDVKD. CDR3 length: 15 residues. Trimming at V came to 6 bases and at J to 4 bases, leaving 7 bases not matched to a gene. This chain's CDR3 is CATSTAGGRADTQYF. CDR3 bases: TGTGCCACCAGTACGGCGGGGGGGCGCGCAGATACGCAGTATTTT.

As concerns this clonotype: A much larger clone is a single base away; this may be a read error. The chain is built from TRBV12-3 or TRBV12-4 and TRBJ2-4; D possibly corresponds to TRBD2 (5 bases). The CDR3 extends over 14 amino acids. The CDR3 loop reads CATESDLARNIQYF. Written as DNA, the CDR3 is TGTGCCACCGAGTCAGACCTAGCCAGAAACATTCAGTACTTC.

This clonotype was seen repeatedly, ten times or more. This rearrangement joins TRBV6-6 to TRBJ1-2, with 8 nucleotides matching TRBD1. J was trimmed by 8 bases and V by 6 bases; bases with no gene match: 14. This CDR3 spans 15 amino acids. Germline assignment: CDR1 MNHNY and CDR2 SVGAGI (reference sequence). CDR3 DNA sequence: TGTGCCAGCAGACCAACGGACAGGGTCGTTTCGGGCTACACCTTC. This translates into CASRPTDRVVSGYTF.

The rearrangement joins TRBV20-1 to TRBJ2-5; D ambiguous. V was shortened by 6 bases and J by 0 bases, with 8 bases between the two germline ends. This CDR3 spans 12 amino acids. Germline V gene sequence: CDR1 DFQATT, CDR2 SNEGSKA (reference sequence). CDR3 loop: CSARHNQETQYF. CDR3 DNA: TGCAGTGCCCGACACAACCAAGAGACCCAGTACTTC.

This chain links TRBV7-6 with TRBJ2-1; 8 positions agree with TRBD2. V lost 5 bases to trimming and J lost 3 bases; unmatched junction nucleotides: 6. The CDR3 covers 15 residues. The germline V gene encodes CDR1 SGHVS and CDR2 FNYEAQ. The CDR3 sequence: CASSGGGQNYNEQFF. The CDR3, as DNA: TGTGCCAGCAGCGGCGGGGGGCAAAACTACAATGAGCAGTTCTTC.

This clonotype was counted at least ten times. This chain connects TRBV6-1 to TRBJ1-2; D is unclear. The CDR3 length is 13 residues. V gave up 11 bases and J gave up 4 bases, with 17 bases separating them. Per the germline V gene, CDR1 is MNHNS and CDR2 is SASEGT. The CDR3 loop is CAVHSAGSYGYTF. Here the CDR3 DNA reads TGTGCCGTCCACTCCGCGGGGAGCTATGGCTACACCTTC.

The sample holds a few counts of this clonotype. The chain combines TRBV6-6 with TRBJ1-4; no firm D call. V was cut by 11 bases and J by 5 bases, with 15 bases left in between. This CDR3 region has 13 residues. Germline CDR1 and CDR2: MNHNY and SVGAGI (reference sequence). CDR3 amino acids: CAGKTALNEKLFF. CDR3 coding DNA: TGTGCCGGCAAGACGGCATTAAATGAAAAACTGTTTTTT.

This rearrangement joins TRBV18 to TRBJ1-2; 8 nucleotides agree with TRBD1. Trimming cost V 3 bases and J 4 bases; bases outside gene matches: 7. Germline CDR1 is KGHSH and CDR2 is LQKENI. The CDR3 contains 15 residues. The CDR3: CASSPLTGEFYGYTF. CDR3 DNA sequence: TGTGCCAGCTCACCGCTGACAGGGGAGTTCTATGGCTACACCTTC.

This chain connects TRBV15 to TRBJ2-3; tentative D call: TRBD2 (5 bases). CDR1 and CDR2 from the germline V gene are LNHNV and YYDKDF (reference sequence). Trimming stripped 1 base from V and 3 bases from J, with 11 bases between. There are 15 residues in the CDR3. The CDR3, as DNA: TGTGCCACCAGCAGAGGGACTGCTGAGACAGATACGCAGTATTTT. Amino acid sequence: CATSRGTAETDTQYF.

The rearrangement links TRBV7-9 to TRBJ1-1; D not certain. This CDR3 comprises 12 residues. CDR1 and CDR2 from the germline V gene are SEHNR and FQNEAQ (reference sequence). V shed 1 base and J shed 11 bases, with 11 bases lying between them. CDR3 region: CASSLEAAGAFF. DNA of the CDR3: TGTGCCAGCAGCTTAGAGGCAGCCGGGGCTTTCTTT. Variable domain in full (rest from reference TRBV7-9 and TRBJ1-1): DTGVSQNPRHKITKRGQNVTFRCDPISEHNRLYWYRQTLGQGPEFLTYFQNEAQLEKSRLLSDRFSAERPKGSFSTLEIQRTEQGDSAMYLCASSLEAAGAFFGQGTRLTVV.

The chain couples TRBV10-3 to TRBJ2-2; D unresolved. This CDR3 is built from 16 residues. Germline V lookup: CDR1 ENHRY, CDR2 SYGVKD. The V end lost 4 bases, the J end lost 0 bases, and 12 bases lay between the germline ends. In DNA form, the CDR3 reads TGTGCCATCAGTGGAACTACCTCGTCGAACACCGGGGAGCTGTTTTTT. Translated, it gives CAISGTTSSNTGELFF.

The chain has TRBV6-1 and TRBJ1-6, with a possible D match to TRBD1 (5 bases). Germline V gene data show CDR1 as MNHNS and CDR2 as SASEGT. V gave up 9 bases and J gave up 8 bases, with 17 bases separating them. The CDR3 extends over 14 amino acids. CDR3 region: CASPPDGRDSPLHF. In nucleotides, the CDR3 is TGTGCCAGTCCGCCCGACGGCAGGGATTCACCCCTCCACTTT.

This clonotype was observed many times. The chain uses TRBV6-4 and TRBJ1-2, with a weak D call TRBD1 (5 bases). Germline lookup yields CDR1 MRHNA and CDR2 SNTAGT. V was pared by 7 bases and J by 3 bases, with 18 bases between. The CDR3 totals 15 residues. The DNA for the CDR3 is TGTGCCAGCAACCCGACTAGGGGCTCCTACTATGGCTACACCTTC. It encodes CASNPTRGSYYGYTF.

The rearrangement links TRBV5-1 to TRBJ2-2; tentative D call: TRBD2 (6 bases). With 1 base removed from V and 6 bases from J, the gap between germline ends came to 13 bases. The CDR3 has 15 amino acids. Germline V gives CDR1 SGHRS, CDR2 YFSETQ. CDR3 loop: CASSLMGGVAGELFF. The CDR3 coding sequence is TGCGCCAGCAGCTTGATGGGCGGGGTGGCCGGGGAGCTGTTTTTT.

This clonotype was recorded at least ten times. The gene calls are TRBV7-2 and TRBJ2-7; D not certain. From germline, CDR1 is SGHTA and CDR2 FQGNSA. The CDR3 totals 13 residues. The V gene lost 5 bases and the J gene lost 5 bases, with 13 bases spanning the gap. CDR3 protein: CASSPAGINEQYF. As DNA, the CDR3 is TGTGCCAGCAGCCCCGCCGGCATTAACGAGCAGTACTTC.

At least ten counts were recorded for this clonotype. The J gene is TRBJ2-1, the V gene TRBV6-5; 8 bases map to TRBD2. The CDR3 is 15 residues long. Unmatched junction bases numbered 13, after V lost 6 bases and J lost 9 bases. The germline V gene has CDR1 MNHEY and CDR2 SVGAGI. CDR3 DNA: TGTGCCAGCAGCTACGGACCGGGGGGGCCTAGTGAGCAGTTCTTC. Its translation: CASSYGPGGPSEQFF.

This clonotype was seen more than once but under ten times. The CDR3 reads CAWGQGSNQPQHF. DNA for the CDR3: TGTGCCTGGGGACAGGGAAGCAATCAGCCCCAGCATTTT. The chain has TRBV30 and TRBJ1-5, with TRBD1 identical over 8 bases. Germline CDR1 and CDR2: GTSNPN and SVGIG (reference sequence). Germline trimming cut 5 bases from V and 1 base from J; bases unmatched to any gene: 1. This CDR3 region has 13 residues.

This clonotype was counted between two and nine times. The chain uses TRBV2 and TRBJ2-3; D may correspond to TRBD1 or TRBD2 (5 bases each). The length of the CDR3 is 14 residues. V was trimmed by 6 bases and J by 0 bases, leaving 10 bases between them. Germline V lookup: CDR1 SNHLY, CDR2 FYNNEI. This CDR3 reads CASRQGASTDTQYF. In DNA, the CDR3 is TGTGCCAGCAGGCAGGGAGCTAGCACAGATACGCAGTATTTT.

This clonotype was counted ten times or more. This sequence joins TRBV5-1 and TRBJ2-2; D gene uncertain. V dropped 0 bases and J dropped 5 bases, with 5 bases sitting between them. From germline, CDR1 is SGHRS and CDR2 YFSETQ. The CDR3 has 13 amino acids. The CDR3 nucleotides read TGCGCCAGCAGCTTGGACGGTACCGGGGAGCTGTTTTTT. Translated: CASSLDGTGELFF.

The sample holds many counts of this clonotype. The chain carries TRBV19 and TRBJ1-5; D remains ambiguous. CDR3 length equals 14 residues. The V and J ends lost 9 bases and 6 bases respectively, with 18 bases between them. Germline CDR1 LNHDA, CDR2 SQIVND (reference sequence). The CDR3 loop is CASSGPTWGQPQHF. CDR3 in DNA: TGTGCCAGCTCGGGCCCCACATGGGGTCAGCCCCAGCATTTT.

This clonotype has at least ten counts. The chain combines TRBV6-2 or TRBV6-3 with TRBJ2-5, with TRBD2 matching over 8 bases. The CDR3 covers 14 residues. Germline CDR1 MNHEY, CDR2 SVGEGT. The trim removed 7 bases at V and 1 base at J, leaving 5 bases unmatched. CDR3 bases: TGTGCCAGCAAGAGTAGCGGGGCCCAAGAGACCCAGTACTTC. Its translation: CASKSSGAQETQYF.

V gene TRBV30 combines with J gene TRBJ1-4; D not certain. Germline lookup yields CDR1 GTSNPN and CDR2 SVGIG (reference sequence). The CDR3 is 16 amino acids. V was pared by 1 base and J by 0 bases, with 12 bases between. CDR3 residues: CAWSGAEGATNEKLFF. The DNA of the CDR3 is TGTGCCTGGAGTGGGGCAGAAGGTGCAACTAATGAAAAACTGTTTTTT.

The rearrangement joins TRBV6-2 or TRBV6-3 to TRBJ1-5; D possibly corresponds to TRBD1 (6 bases). Germline loops: CDR1 MNHEY, CDR2 SVGEGT. This CDR3 is built from 14 residues. V was trimmed by 7 bases and J by 1 base, leaving 11 bases between them. The CDR3 loop reads CASTRTASNQPQHF. The CDR3 nucleotides read TGTGCCAGCACCCGGACAGCAAGCAATCAGCCCCAGCATTTT.

This clonotype was seen repeatedly, ten times or more. CDR3 amino acids: CASSPLSGEQFF. CDR3 nucleotides: TGTGCCAGCAGCCCACTTTCTGGTGAGCAGTTCTTC. The genes are TRBV11-2 and TRBJ2-1; D uncertain. Germline V CDR1 and CDR2: SGHAT, FQNNGV. This CDR3 is built from 12 residues. V lost 5 bases to trimming and J lost 9 bases, with 11 bases between them.

The chain joins TRBV29-1 to TRBJ1-2, with D unresolved. Trimming shortened V by 5 bases and J by 4 bases, and 8 bases separated the two germline ends. The CDR3 covers 11 residues. Germline V gene data show CDR1 as SQVTM and CDR2 as ANQGSEA. The CDR3 coding sequence is TGCAGCGTTATGTCTGGCTATGGCTACACCTTC. Its translation is CSVMSGYGYTF.

This clonotype was counted ten times or more. The chain recombines TRBV18 with TRBJ2-5; tentative D call: TRBD1 (6 bases). Trimming left V 1 base short and J 5 bases short, with 11 bases between. The CDR3 contains 14 residues. Germline CDR1 KGHSH, CDR2 LQKENI. CDR3 nucleotide sequence: TGTGCCAGCTCACCACGAGGGGGACGCGAGACCCAGTACTTC. This encodes CASSPRGGRETQYF.

This clonotype turned up a few times. The genes are TRBV9 and TRBJ1-6, with D uncertain. Germline lookup yields CDR1 SGDLS and CDR2 YYNGEE. Between the trimmed V and J ends, which lost 0 bases and 9 bases, there was a span of 7 bases. The CDR3 has 13 amino acids. Here the CDR3 reads CASSVESGSPLHF. In nucleotides, the CDR3 is TGTGCCAGCAGCGTAGAGAGTGGTTCACCCCTCCACTTT.